Included here is one TCR beta chain sequence, with context. Its specificity is unknown. V lost 4 bases and J lost 4; bases outside the gene matches: 8. Germline V gene lookup returns CDR1 KGHDR and CDR2 SFDVKD. This CDR3 has 16 amino acids. This sample was included in a study of T cells in Graves' hyperthyroidism and ophthalmopathy. Whole-study findings and limits: Among clonotypes expanded in thyroid above 0.001, most were also found in blood.

RNA transcripts gave rise to amplified TCR beta CDR3 regions. The HTBI primer set served for first-round RT-PCR of the TCR CDR3. In TCRdb, the multiplex PCR reads were re-called with MiXCR into one record per CDR3 protein. The table records about 400,000 distinct CDR3 sequences, more than 12% of them present only once. Any patient presenting with uncontrolled infection, other autoimmune disease, pregnancy or lactation was left out. The chain uses TRBV24-1 and TRBJ2-7, with 11 bases identical to TRBD2. The TCR comes from a young woman with Graves' hyperthyroidism. Sequencing was done on a sample of blood. The CDR3 nucleotides are TGTGCCACCAGTGACCCGGAGACTAGCGGGAAATACGAGCAGTACTTC. This gives the protein CATSDPETSGKYEQYF.